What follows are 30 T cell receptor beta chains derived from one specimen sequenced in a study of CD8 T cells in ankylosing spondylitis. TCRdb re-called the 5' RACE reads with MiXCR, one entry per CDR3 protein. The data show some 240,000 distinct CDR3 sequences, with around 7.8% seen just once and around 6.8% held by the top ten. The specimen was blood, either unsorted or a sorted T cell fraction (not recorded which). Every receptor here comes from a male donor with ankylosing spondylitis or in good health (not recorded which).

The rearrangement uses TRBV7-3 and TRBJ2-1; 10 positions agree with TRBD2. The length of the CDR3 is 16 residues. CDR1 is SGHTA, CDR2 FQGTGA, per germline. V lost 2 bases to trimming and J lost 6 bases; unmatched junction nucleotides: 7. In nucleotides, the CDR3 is TGTGCCAGCAGCTTATGGCCAAGCGGGGGGGCCAATGAGCAGTTCTTC. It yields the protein CASSLWPSGGANEQFF.

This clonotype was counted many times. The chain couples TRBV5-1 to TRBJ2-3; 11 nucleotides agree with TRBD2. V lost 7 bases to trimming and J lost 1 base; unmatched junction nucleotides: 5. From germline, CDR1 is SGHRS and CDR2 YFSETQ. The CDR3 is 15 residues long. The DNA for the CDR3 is TGCGCCAGCGACGCGGGACTAGCGGGCACAGATACGCAGTATTTT. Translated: CASDAGLAGTDTQYF. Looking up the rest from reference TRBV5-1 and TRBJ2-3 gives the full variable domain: KAGVTQTPRYLIKTRGQQVTLSCSPISGHRSVSWYQQTPGQGLQFLFEYFSETQRNKGNFPGRFSGRQFSNSRSEMNVSTLELGDSALYLCASDAGLAGTDTQYFGPGTRLTVL.

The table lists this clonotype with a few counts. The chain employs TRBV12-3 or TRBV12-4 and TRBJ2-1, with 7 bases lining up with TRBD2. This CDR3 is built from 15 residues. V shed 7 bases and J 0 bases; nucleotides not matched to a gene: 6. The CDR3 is CASTLAESSYNEQFF. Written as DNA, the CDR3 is TGTGCCAGCACTCTAGCGGAGAGCTCCTACAATGAGCAGTTCTTC.

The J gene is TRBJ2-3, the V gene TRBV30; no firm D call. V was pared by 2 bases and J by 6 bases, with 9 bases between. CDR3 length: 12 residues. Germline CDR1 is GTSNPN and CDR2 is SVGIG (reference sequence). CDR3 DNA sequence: TGTGCCTGGAGTTACCAATCGGATACGCAGTATTTT. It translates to CAWSYQSDTQYF.

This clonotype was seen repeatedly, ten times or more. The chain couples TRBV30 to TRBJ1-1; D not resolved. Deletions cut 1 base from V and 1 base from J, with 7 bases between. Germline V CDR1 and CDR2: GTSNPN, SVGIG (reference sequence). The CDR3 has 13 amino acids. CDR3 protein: CAWSAYKNTEAFF. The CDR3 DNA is TGTGCCTGGAGTGCCTACAAGAACACTGAAGCTTTCTTT.

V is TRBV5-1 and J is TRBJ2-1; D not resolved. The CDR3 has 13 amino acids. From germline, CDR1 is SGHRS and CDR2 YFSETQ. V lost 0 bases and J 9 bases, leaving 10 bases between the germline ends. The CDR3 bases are TGCGCCAGCAGCTTGGCCGGACCGGTTGAGCAGTTCTTC. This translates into CASSLAGPVEQFF.

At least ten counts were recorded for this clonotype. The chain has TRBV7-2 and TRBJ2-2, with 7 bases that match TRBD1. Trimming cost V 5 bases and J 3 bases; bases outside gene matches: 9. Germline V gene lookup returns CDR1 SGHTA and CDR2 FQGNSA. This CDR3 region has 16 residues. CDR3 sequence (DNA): TGTGCCAGCAGCAAATCCGGGACAGAGTACACCGGGGAGCTGTTTTTT. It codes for CASSKSGTEYTGELFF.

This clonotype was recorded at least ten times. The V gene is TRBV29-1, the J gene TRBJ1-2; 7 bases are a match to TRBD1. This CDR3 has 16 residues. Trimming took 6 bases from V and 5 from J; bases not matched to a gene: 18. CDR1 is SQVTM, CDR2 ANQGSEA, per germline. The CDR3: CSVDGPRTGLGYGYTF. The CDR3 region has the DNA TGCAGCGTCGACGGTCCTAGGACAGGCCTGGGGTATGGCTACACCTTC.

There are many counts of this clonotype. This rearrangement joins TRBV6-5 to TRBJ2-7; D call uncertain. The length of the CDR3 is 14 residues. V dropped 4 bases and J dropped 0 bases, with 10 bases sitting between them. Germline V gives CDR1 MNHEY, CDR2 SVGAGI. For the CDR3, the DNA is TGTGCCAGCAGTTTCGACCCTGCCTCCTACGAGCAGTACTTC. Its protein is CASSFDPASYEQYF.

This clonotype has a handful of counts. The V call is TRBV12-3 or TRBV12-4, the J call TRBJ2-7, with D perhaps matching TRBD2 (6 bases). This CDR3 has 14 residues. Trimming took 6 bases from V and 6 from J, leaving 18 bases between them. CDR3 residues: CASRGPGLSLEQYF. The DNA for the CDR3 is TGTGCCAGCAGGGGTCCGGGACTGTCACTCGAGCAGTACTTC.

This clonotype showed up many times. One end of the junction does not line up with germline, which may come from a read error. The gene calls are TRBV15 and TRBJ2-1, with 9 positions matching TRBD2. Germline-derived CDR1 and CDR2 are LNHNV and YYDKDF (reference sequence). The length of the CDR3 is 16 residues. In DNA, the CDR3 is TGTGCCACCAGCCGAGAGGTAACTAGCGGGTCAAATGAGCAGTTCTTC. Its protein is CATSREVTSGSNEQFF.

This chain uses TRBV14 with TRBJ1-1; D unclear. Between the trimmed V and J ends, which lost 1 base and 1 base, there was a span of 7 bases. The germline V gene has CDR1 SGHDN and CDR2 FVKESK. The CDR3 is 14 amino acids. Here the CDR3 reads CASSQAPRNTEAFF. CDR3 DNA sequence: TGTGCCAGCAGCCAAGCCCCCAGGAACACTGAAGCTTTCTTT.

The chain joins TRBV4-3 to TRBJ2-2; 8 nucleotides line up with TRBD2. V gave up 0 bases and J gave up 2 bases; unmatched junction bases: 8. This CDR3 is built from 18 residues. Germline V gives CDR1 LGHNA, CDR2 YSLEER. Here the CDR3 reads CASSQDPAGAFNTGELFF. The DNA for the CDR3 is TGCGCCAGCAGCCAAGATCCAGCGGGGGCCTTTAACACCGGGGAGCTGTTTTTT.

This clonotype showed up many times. This chain's CDR3 is CSASAAEGHSNQPQHF. Here the CDR3 DNA reads TGCAGTGCTAGTGCTGCGGAGGGCCATAGCAATCAGCCCCAGCATTTT. V usage is TRBV20-1 and J usage is TRBJ1-5, with no clear D. Per the germline V gene, CDR1 is DFQATT and CDR2 is SNEGSKA (reference sequence). V was shortened by 3 bases and J by 0 bases, with 15 bases between the two germline ends. The CDR3 extends over 16 amino acids.

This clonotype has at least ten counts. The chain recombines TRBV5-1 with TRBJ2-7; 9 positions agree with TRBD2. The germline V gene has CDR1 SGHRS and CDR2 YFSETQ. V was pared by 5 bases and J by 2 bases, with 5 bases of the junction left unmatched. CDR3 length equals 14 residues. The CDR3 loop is CASSLAGTTYEQYF. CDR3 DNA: TGCGCCAGCAGTCTAGCGGGGACAACCTACGAGCAGTACTTC.

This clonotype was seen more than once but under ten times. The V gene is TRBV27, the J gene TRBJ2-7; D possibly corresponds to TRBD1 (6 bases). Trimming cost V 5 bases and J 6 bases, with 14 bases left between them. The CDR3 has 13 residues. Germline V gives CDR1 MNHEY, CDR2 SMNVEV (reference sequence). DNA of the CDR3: TGTGCCAGCAGTGACTTGGGGGCGGGCGAGCAGTACTTC. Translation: CASSDLGAGEQYF.

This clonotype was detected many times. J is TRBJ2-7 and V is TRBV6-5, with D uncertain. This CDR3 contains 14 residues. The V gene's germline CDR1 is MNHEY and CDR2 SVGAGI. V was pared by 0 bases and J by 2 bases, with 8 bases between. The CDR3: CASSYSRQTYEQYF. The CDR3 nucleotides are TGTGCCAGCAGTTACTCGAGGCAGACCTACGAGCAGTACTTC.

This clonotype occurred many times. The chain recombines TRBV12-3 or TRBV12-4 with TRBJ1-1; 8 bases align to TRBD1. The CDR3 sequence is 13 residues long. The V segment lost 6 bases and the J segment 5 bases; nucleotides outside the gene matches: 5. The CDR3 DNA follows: TGTGCCAGCAGAGCCACAGGGGGGACTGAAGCTTTCTTT. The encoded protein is CASRATGGTEAFF.

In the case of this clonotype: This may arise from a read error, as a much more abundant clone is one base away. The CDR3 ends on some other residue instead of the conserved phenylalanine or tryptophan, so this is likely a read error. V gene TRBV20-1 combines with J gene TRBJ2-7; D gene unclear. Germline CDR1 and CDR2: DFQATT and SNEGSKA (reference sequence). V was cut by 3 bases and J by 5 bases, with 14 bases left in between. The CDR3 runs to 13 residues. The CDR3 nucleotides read TGCAGTGCTAGTGGCCATCTAGGGCACGAGCAGTACTCC. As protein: CSASGHLGHEQYS.

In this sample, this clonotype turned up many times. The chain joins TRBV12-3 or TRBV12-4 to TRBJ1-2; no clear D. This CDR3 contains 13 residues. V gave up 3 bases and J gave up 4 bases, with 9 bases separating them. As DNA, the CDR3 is TGTGCCAGCAGTTTTGACGGTCCCTATGGCTACACCTTC. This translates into CASSFDGPYGYTF.

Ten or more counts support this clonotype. The CDR3 protein is CSARGVRQMNTEAFF. CDR3 nucleotides: TGCAGTGCTAGAGGGGTACGGCAGATGAACACTGAAGCTTTCTTT. V and J are TRBV20-1 and TRBJ1-1; D is unresolved. Germline CDR1 is DFQATT and CDR2 is SNEGSKA (reference sequence). The ends were cut back, 1 base at V and 0 bases at J, with 12 bases in the middle. This CDR3 comprises 15 residues.

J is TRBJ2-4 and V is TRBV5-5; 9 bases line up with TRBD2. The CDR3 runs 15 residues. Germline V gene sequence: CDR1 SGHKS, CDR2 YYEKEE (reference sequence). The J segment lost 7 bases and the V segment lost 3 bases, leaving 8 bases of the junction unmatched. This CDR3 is CASSSLGREGNIQYF. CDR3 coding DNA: TGTGCCAGCAGCTCCCTGGGGCGGGAGGGGAACATTCAGTACTTC.

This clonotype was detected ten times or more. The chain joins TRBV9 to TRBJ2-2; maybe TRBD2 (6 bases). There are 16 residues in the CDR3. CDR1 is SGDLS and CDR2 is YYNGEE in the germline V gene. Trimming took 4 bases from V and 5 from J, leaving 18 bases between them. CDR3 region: CASSIGTPQVTGELFF. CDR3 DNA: TGTGCCAGCAGCATCGGGACTCCTCAGGTGACCGGGGAGCTGTTTTTT.

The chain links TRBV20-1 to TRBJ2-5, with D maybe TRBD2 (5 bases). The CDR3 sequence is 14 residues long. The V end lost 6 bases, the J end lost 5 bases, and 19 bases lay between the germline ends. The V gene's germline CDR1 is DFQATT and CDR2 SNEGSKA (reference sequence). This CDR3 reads CSAKFRPTGETQYF. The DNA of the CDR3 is TGCAGTGCAAAGTTTCGGCCCACGGGGGAGACCCAGTACTTC.

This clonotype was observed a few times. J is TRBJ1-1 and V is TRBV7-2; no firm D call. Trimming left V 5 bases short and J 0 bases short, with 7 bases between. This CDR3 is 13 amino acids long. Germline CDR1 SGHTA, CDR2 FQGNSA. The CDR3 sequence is CASSPFMNTEAFF. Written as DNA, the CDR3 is TGTGCCAGCAGCCCATTCATGAACACTGAAGCTTTCTTT. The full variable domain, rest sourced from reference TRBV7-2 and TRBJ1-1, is GAGVSQSPSNKVTEKGKDVELRCDPISGHTALYWYRQSLGQGLEFLIYFQGNSAPDKSGLPSDRFSAERTGGSVSTLTIQRTQQEDSAVYLCASSPFMNTEAFFGQGTRLTVV.

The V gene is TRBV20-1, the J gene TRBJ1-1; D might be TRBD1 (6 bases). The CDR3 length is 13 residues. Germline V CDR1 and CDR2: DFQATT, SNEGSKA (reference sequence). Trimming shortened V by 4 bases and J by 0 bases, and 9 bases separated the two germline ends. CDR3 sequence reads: CSATRGMNTEAFF. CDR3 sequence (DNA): TGCAGTGCTACCAGGGGCATGAACACTGAAGCTTTCTTT.

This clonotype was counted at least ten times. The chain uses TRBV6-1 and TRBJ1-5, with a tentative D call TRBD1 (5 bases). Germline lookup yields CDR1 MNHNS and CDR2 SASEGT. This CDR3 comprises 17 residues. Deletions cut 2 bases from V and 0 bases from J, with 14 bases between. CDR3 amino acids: CASSELGPLYSNQPQHF. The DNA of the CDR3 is TGTGCCAGCAGTGAATTGGGGCCCCTCTATAGCAATCAGCCCCAGCATTTT.

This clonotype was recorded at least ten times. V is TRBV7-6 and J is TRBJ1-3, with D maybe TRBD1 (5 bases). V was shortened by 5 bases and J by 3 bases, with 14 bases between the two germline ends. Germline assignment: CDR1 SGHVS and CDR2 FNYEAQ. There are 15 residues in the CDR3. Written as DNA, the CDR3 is TGTGCCAGCAGCCCTAGGTCGCAGGGTGGAAACACCATATATTTT. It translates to CASSPRSQGGNTIYF.

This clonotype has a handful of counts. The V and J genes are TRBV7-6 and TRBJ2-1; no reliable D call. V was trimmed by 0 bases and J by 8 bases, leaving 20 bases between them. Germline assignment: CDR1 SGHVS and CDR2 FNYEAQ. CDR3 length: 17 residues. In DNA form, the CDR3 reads TGTGCCAGCAGCTTAGCCCCATTTGGACCGACCTCGGATGAGCAGTTCTTC. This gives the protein CASSLAPFGPTSDEQFF.

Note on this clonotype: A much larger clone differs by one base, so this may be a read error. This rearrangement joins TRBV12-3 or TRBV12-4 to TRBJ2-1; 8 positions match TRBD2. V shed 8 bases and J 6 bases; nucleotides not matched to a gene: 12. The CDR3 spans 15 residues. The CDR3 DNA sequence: TGTGCCAGCGGCTGGGCGGCGGGAGGTACCAATGAGCAGTTCTTC. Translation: CASGWAAGGTNEQFF.